The 27 T cell receptor beta chains below come from one sample, sequenced in a study of identical twins. MiXCR, applied by TCRdb to the 5' RACE reads, yields one record per CDR3 protein. The data contain 450,000 or so distinct CDR3 sequences, roughly an eighth of them singletons. The sample was also reused in another study, on yellow fever vaccine responses in identical twins.

Sequenced sample: CD4+ T cells sorted from blood. These receptors were collected from a woman under 30 in good health.

The V call is TRBV2, the J call TRBJ1-1, with D perhaps TRBD1 (6 bases). Germline V CDR1 and CDR2: SNHLY, FYNNEI. Trimming left V 5 bases short and J 1 base short, with 14 bases between. This CDR3 region has 15 residues. Here the CDR3 reads CASSNRGTPNTEAFF. DNA of the CDR3: TGTGCCAGCAGTAATCGGGGGACACCGAACACTGAAGCTTTCTTT.

The table lists this clonotype with a few counts. The chain joins TRBV7-2 to TRBJ1-1; D is unresolved. V was shortened by 2 bases and J by 0 bases, with 10 bases between the two germline ends. This CDR3 has 15 amino acids. Germline CDR1 reads SGHTA; CDR2 reads FQGNSA. CDR3 region: CASSLLHGVNTEAFF. The CDR3 DNA follows: TGTGCCAGCAGCTTATTGCACGGTGTGAACACTGAAGCTTTCTTT.

Only a few counts were recorded for this clonotype. The gene calls are TRBV7-8 and TRBJ2-7, with 7 bases identical to TRBD1. CDR1 is SGHVS, CDR2 FQNEAQ, per germline. Unmatched junction bases numbered 4, after V lost 5 bases and J lost 0 bases. This CDR3 is built from 14 residues. The CDR3 here is CASSDRDSSYEQYF. As DNA, the CDR3 is TGTGCCAGCAGCGATCGGGACAGCTCCTACGAGCAGTACTTC.

This clonotype was seen ten or more times. The chain has TRBV10-3 and TRBJ2-2; 8 bases agree with TRBD1. CDR3 length: 15 amino acids. CDR1 and CDR2 (germline): ENHRY, SYGVKD. Trimming cost V 6 bases and J 2 bases; bases outside gene matches: 5. CDR3 region: CAIRKGQDNTGELFF. The CDR3 DNA sequence: TGTGCCATCAGGAAGGGACAGGATAACACCGGGGAGCTGTTTTTT.

This clonotype has just a few counts. V and J are TRBV18 and TRBJ2-1, with 8 bases that match TRBD2. With 3 bases clipped from V and 9 bases from J, the junction kept 7 bases outside the gene matches. CDR3 length: 14 residues. CDR1 and CDR2 (germline): KGHSH, LQKENI. The CDR3 protein is CASSPIQRESEQFF. The CDR3 DNA reads as TGTGCCAGCTCACCTATCCAGCGGGAGAGTGAGCAGTTCTTC. The whole variable domain, remainder taken from reference TRBV18 and TRBJ2-1, is NAGVMQNPRHLVRRRGQEARLRCSPMKGHSHVYWYRQLPEEGLKFMVYLQKENIIDESGMPKERFSAEFPKEGPSILRIQQVVRGDSAAYFCASSPIQRESEQFFGPGTRLTVL.

The rearrangement links TRBV6-5 to TRBJ1-1, with D perhaps TRBD1 (5 bases). CDR1 and CDR2 (germline): MNHEY, SVGAGI. This CDR3 comprises 17 residues. The V end was cut by 4 bases, the J end by 0 bases, with 18 bases between. This chain's CDR3 is CASSFGGLAGMNTEAFF. CDR3 sequence (DNA): TGTGCCAGCAGTTTCGGCGGGTTGGCAGGGATGAACACTGAAGCTTTCTTT.

This clonotype has more than one count but fewer than ten. The chain joins TRBV9 to TRBJ2-1, with TRBD1 matching over 10 bases. The CDR3 is 17 residues long. The germline V gene encodes CDR1 SGDLS and CDR2 YYNGEE. J lost 8 bases, V lost 0 bases, and 11 bases had no gene match. The CDR3, as DNA: TGTGCCAGCAGCGTAGTGTCCGCGGGACAGGGGAGGGATGAGCAGTTCTTC. This codes for CASSVVSAGQGRDEQFF.

Only a few counts were recorded for this clonotype. The rearrangement joins TRBV7-2 to TRBJ2-7; D uncertain. Germline V gives CDR1 SGHTA, CDR2 FQGNSA. V dropped 5 bases and J dropped 2 bases, with 10 bases sitting between them. The CDR3 contains 13 residues. As DNA, the CDR3 is TGTGCCAGCAGCCGAGCCGTGGCCTACGAGCAGTACTTC. Translation gives CASSRAVAYEQYF.

This clonotype has a handful of counts. The CDR3 DNA follows: TGTGCCAGCAGCTTACCCTCGTTGGGAGCGTCGAAAAAGGATACGCAGTATTTT. Amino acid sequence: CASSLPSLGASKKDTQYF. The V and J genes are TRBV11-1 and TRBJ2-3, with D possibly being TRBD2 (5 bases). Germline V lookup: CDR1 SGHAT, CDR2 FQDESV (reference sequence). V lost 2 bases and J 6 bases, leaving 24 bases between the germline ends. The CDR3 runs to 18 residues.

This clonotype was observed a few times. The gene calls are TRBV21-1 and TRBJ2-2; the table names TRBD2, a call not compared with the DNA. TRBV21-1 is a documented pseudogene. This CDR3 is 17 amino acids long. Here the CDR3 reads CASSKAGRAANTGELFF. CDR3 coding DNA: TGTGCCAGCAGCAAAGCTGGGAGGGCAGCCAACACCGGGGAGCTGTTTTTT.

The chain recombines TRBV29-1 with TRBJ2-1; 10 nucleotides agree with TRBD2. The CDR3 is 14 residues long. V lost 7 bases, J lost 6 bases, and 9 bases stayed unmatched. Germline V gene sequence: CDR1 SQVTM, CDR2 ANQGSEA. The CDR3 DNA sequence: TGCAGCGGCCGACTAGCGGGTTCCCTCAATGAGCAGTTCTTC. Translated, it gives CSGRLAGSLNEQFF.

This chain connects TRBV5-1 to TRBJ2-2; a weak D match, TRBD1 (6 bases). Trimming removed 3 bases from V and 3 bases from J, with 12 bases in between. The CDR3 has 15 residues. Germline assignment: CDR1 SGHRS and CDR2 YFSETQ. CDR3 loop: CASSSTQGYTGELFF. CDR3 DNA: TGCGCCAGCAGCTCAACACAGGGCTACACCGGGGAGCTGTTTTTT.

This clonotype was detected only a few times. The chain uses TRBV20-1 and TRBJ2-7, with D perhaps matching TRBD2 (6 bases). The germline CDR1 and CDR2 sequences are DFQATT and SNEGSKA (reference sequence). The V end was cut by 5 bases, the J end by 3 bases, with 14 bases between. The CDR3 length is 13 residues. DNA for the CDR3: TGCAGTGCTTCTACCGGGACTTACTACGAGCAGTACTTC. Translated, it gives CSASTGTYYEQYF.

This chain joins TRBV21-1 and TRBJ2-1; TRBD1 was called by the table and not checked on the DNA. TRBV21-1 is a pseudogene segment. This CDR3 is built from 16 residues. CDR3 DNA sequence: TGTGCCAGCAGCAATGACGGGACAGGGCCCTACAATGAGCAGTTCTTC. Protein: CASSNDGTGPYNEQFF.

The gene calls are TRBV14 and TRBJ2-1; TRBD1 is a possible D gene (6 bases). The CDR3 loop spans 16 amino acids. V was clipped by 1 base and J by 2 bases, with 12 bases between them. Germline CDR1 reads SGHDN; CDR2 reads FVKESK. CDR3 loop: CASSQAGVLTYNEQFF. The CDR3 coding sequence is TGTGCCAGCAGCCAAGCAGGGGTACTGACCTACAATGAGCAGTTCTTC.

This clonotype was detected only a few times. V is TRBV20-1 and J is TRBJ2-7, with D hard to call. The CDR3 is 13 residues long. CDR1 is DFQATT, CDR2 SNEGSKA, per germline (reference sequence). V was clipped by 3 bases and J by 3 bases, with 12 bases between them. The CDR3, as DNA: TGCAGTGCTAGTCAGGTTACGGGCTACGAGCAGTACTTC. The encoded protein is CSASQVTGYEQYF.

The V gene is TRBV18, the J gene TRBJ2-7, with a weak D call TRBD2 (5 bases). Germline V CDR1 and CDR2: KGHSH, LQKENI. The CDR3 contains 15 residues. With 6 bases removed from V and 5 bases from J, the gap between germline ends came to 20 bases. The CDR3 loop is CASSINSRVLDEQYF. CDR3 nucleotides: TGTGCCAGCTCGATCAACTCGAGGGTTCTCGACGAGCAGTACTTC.

The rearrangement joins TRBV24-1 to TRBJ2-3; TRBD2 matches at 12 bases. The junction had 5 bases not matched to a gene; V was cut back by 4 bases and J by 4 bases. Per germline, CDR1 KGHDR and CDR2 SFDVKD. This CDR3 is built from 16 residues. CDR3 coding DNA: TGTGCCACCAGTGACTGGACTAGCGGGGTTTCAGATACGCAGTATTTT. The encoded protein is CATSDWTSGVSDTQYF.

Many counts were recorded for this clonotype. The rearrangement joins TRBV7-2 to TRBJ2-1, with D unresolved. Trimming cost V 1 base and J 5 bases, with 12 bases left between them. The CDR3 is made up of 15 amino acids. The germline gives CDR1 SGHTA, CDR2 FQGNSA. The CDR3 DNA sequence: TGTGCCAGCAGCTTAGACCCCCTTGGTCACAATGAGCAGTTCTTC. Its translation is CASSLDPLGHNEQFF.

This clonotype was counted between two and nine times. V gene TRBV18 combines with J gene TRBJ1-1, with D hard to call. This CDR3 contains 13 residues. Germline V lookup: CDR1 KGHSH, CDR2 LQKENI. V was pared by 8 bases and J by 0 bases, with 10 bases between. CDR3 coding DNA: TGTGCCAGCCACAAGGAGGTGAACACTGAAGCTTTCTTT. Amino acids: CASHKEVNTEAFF. The complete variable domain, with remaining parts taken from reference TRBV18 and TRBJ1-1, reads NAGVMQNPRHLVRRRGQEARLRCSPMKGHSHVYWYRQLPEEGLKFMVYLQKENIIDESGMPKERFSAEFPKEGPSILRIQQVVRGDSAAYFCASHKEVNTEAFFGQGTRLTVV.

This clonotype was seen only a few times. V and J are TRBV5-1 and TRBJ2-5; weak D call: TRBD2 (5 bases). The germline V gene has CDR1 SGHRS and CDR2 YFSETQ. The V and J ends lost 4 bases and 5 bases respectively, with 15 bases between them. CDR3 length: 14 residues. As DNA, the CDR3 is TGCGCCAGCAGCCCGGACTTTTCAATCGAGACCCAGTACTTC. Translating it yields CASSPDFSIETQYF.

The chain has TRBV10-3 and TRBJ2-5; the D is unclear. This CDR3 has 14 amino acids. V shed 0 bases and J shed 5 bases, with 10 bases lying between them. Germline CDR1 is ENHRY and CDR2 is SYGVKD. CDR3 in amino acids: CAISESVGYETQYF. The DNA of the CDR3 is TGTGCCATCAGTGAGTCGGTAGGGTATGAGACCCAGTACTTC.

J is TRBJ2-4 and V is TRBV3-1; 7 bases are a match to TRBD1. Trimming cost V 0 bases and J 1 base; bases outside gene matches: 9. This CDR3 region has 18 residues. Germline-derived CDR1 and CDR2 are LGHDT and YNNKEL (reference sequence). The CDR3 sequence: CASSQDTVQGVAKNIQYF. In DNA, the CDR3 is TGTGCCAGCAGCCAAGATACGGTCCAGGGGGTGGCCAAAAACATTCAGTACTTC. Using reference TRBV3-1 and TRBJ2-4 for the parts outside the CDR3, the full variable domain is DTAVSQTPKYLVTQMGNDKSIKCEQNLGHDTMYWYKQDSKKFLKIMFSYNNKELIINETVPNRFSPKSPDKAHLNLHINSLELGDSAVYFCASSQDTVQGVAKNIQYFGAGTRLSVL.

J is TRBJ2-3 and V is TRBV5-1, with 7 bases matching TRBD1. The CDR3 totals 14 residues. The germline CDR1 and CDR2 sequences are SGHRS and YFSETQ. The ends lost 3 bases at V and 4 bases at J; junction bases unmatched: 5. The DNA for the CDR3 is TGCGCCAGCAGCTCCACAGGGGCCGCAGATACGCAGTATTTT. Its translation: CASSSTGAADTQYF.

This chain links TRBV7-4 with TRBJ2-7; 7 bases map to TRBD1. The CDR3 covers 15 residues. V gave up 5 bases and J gave up 3 bases; unmatched junction bases: 10. The germline gives CDR1 SGHVT, CDR2 SQSDAQ. The CDR3 loop reads CASSVIVQGVYEQYF. The CDR3 DNA sequence: TGTGCCAGCAGCGTGATAGTTCAGGGGGTCTACGAGCAGTACTTC. Full variable domain (rest looked up from reference TRBV7-4 and TRBJ2-7): GAGVSQSPRYKVAKRGRDVALRCDSISGHVTLYWYRQTLGQGSEVLTYSQSDAQRDKSGRPSGRFSAERPERSVSTLKIQRTEQGDSAVYLCASSVIVQGVYEQYFGPGTRLTVT.

This clonotype occurred a few times. The rearrangement uses TRBV5-1 and TRBJ1-4; D perhaps matches TRBD1 (6 bases). Germline V gene data show CDR1 as SGHRS and CDR2 as YFSETQ. V dropped 4 bases and J dropped 7 bases, with 17 bases sitting between them. CDR3 length: 15 residues. CDR3 in amino acids: CASSPRGAWGEKLFF. The CDR3 nucleotides read TGCGCCAGCAGCCCTCGGGGGGCCTGGGGTGAAAAACTGTTTTTT.

This clonotype has more than one count but fewer than ten. The chain has TRBV5-1 and TRBJ1-6; 8 nucleotides agree with TRBD1. J was trimmed by 9 bases and V by 4 bases; bases with no gene match: 12. CDR1 SGHRS and CDR2 YFSETQ come from the germline V gene. CDR3 length equals 16 residues. CDR3 in amino acids: CASSTESGQGGSPLHF. CDR3 DNA: TGCGCCAGCAGCACCGAAAGTGGACAGGGAGGTTCACCCCTCCACTTT.